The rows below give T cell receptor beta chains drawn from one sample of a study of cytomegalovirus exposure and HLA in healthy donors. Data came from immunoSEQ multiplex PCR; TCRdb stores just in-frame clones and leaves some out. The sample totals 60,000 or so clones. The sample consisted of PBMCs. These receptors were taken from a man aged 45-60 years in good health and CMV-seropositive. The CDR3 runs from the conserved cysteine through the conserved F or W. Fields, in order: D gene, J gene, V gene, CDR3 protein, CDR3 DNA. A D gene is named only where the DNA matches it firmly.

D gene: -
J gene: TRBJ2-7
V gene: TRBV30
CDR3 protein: CAWSVNSYEQYF
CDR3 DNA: TGTGCCTGGAGTGTCAACTCCTACGAGCAGTACTTC

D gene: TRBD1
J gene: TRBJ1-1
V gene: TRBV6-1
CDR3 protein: CASSWTGGAGEAFF
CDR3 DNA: TGTGCCAGCAGTTGGACAGGGGGCGCGGGTGAAGCTTTCTTT

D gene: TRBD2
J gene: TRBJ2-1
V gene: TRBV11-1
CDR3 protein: CASSLADPGTNNEQFF
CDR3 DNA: TGTGCCAGCAGCTTAGCCGACCCCGGGACTAACAATGAGCAGTTCTTC

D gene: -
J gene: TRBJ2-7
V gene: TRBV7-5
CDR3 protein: CARSSHAQGYEQYF
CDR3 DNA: TGTGCCAGAAGCTCCCACGCACAGGGGTACGAGCAGTACTTC

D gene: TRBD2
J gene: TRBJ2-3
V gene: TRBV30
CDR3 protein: CASPRGETQYF
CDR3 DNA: TGTGCCTCCCCACGGGGGGAGACGCAGTATTTT

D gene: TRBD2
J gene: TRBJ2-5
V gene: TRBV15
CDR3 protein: CATSREREGQTQYF
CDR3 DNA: TGTGCCACCAGCAGAGAGAGGGAGGGTCAGACCCAGTACTTC

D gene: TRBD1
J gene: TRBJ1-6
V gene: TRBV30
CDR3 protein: CAWSVGGAYNSPLHF
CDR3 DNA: TGTGCCTGGAGTGTAGGGGGCGCGTATAATTCACCCCTCCACTTT

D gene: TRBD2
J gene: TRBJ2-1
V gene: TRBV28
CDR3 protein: CASSSTSGSPLSSYNEQFF
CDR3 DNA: TGTGCCAGCAGCTCTACTAGCGGGAGCCCCCTGAGCTCCTACAATGAGCAGTTCTTC

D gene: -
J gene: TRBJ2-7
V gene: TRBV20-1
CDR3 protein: CSARTGNEQYF
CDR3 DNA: TGCAGTGCGCGGACTGGGAACGAGCAGTACTTC

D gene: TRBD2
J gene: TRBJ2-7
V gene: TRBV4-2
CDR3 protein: CASSLRTSGDPYEQYF
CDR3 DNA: TGTGCCAGCAGCCTGCGGACTAGCGGGGACCCCTACGAGCAGTACTTC

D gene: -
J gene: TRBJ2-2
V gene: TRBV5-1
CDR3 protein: CASSSTLTGRPPGELFF
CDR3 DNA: TGCGCCAGCAGCTCCACCCTGACTGGAAGGCCACCCGGGGAGCTGTTTTTT

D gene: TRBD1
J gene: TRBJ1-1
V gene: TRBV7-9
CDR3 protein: CASSLGQGQVGAFF
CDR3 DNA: TGTGCCAGCAGCTTAGGCCAGGGACAGGTGGGGGCTTTCTTT

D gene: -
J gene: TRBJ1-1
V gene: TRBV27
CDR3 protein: CASSFGGILNTEAFF
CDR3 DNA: TGTGCCAGCAGTTTTGGGGGCATTCTGAACACTGAAGCTTTCTTT

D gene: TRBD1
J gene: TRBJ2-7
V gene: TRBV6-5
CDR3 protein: CASSLNLDRAGEQYF
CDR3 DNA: TGTGCCAGCAGTCTGAACTTGGACAGGGCGGGCGAGCAGTACTTC

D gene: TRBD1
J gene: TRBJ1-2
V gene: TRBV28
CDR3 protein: CASSSGGQGVGGYTF
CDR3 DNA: TGTGCCAGCAGTTCGGGGGGACAGGGGGTTGGGGGCTACACCTTC

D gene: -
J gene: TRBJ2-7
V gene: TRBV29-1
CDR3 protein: CSALTESYEQYF
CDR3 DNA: TGCAGCGCCCTTACAGAGTCCTACGAGCAGTACTTC

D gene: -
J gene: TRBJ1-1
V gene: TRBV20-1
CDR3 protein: CSAREDTEAFF
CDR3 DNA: TGCAGTGCCAGGGAGGACACTGAAGCTTTCTTT

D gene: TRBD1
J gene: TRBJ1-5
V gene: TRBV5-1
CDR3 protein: CASSITGGTQPQHF
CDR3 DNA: TGCGCCAGCAGCATTACAGGGGGCACTCAGCCCCAGCATTTT

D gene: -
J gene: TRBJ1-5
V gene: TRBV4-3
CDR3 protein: CASRLSRGSNQPQHF
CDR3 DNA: TGCGCCAGCAGGCTCAGCAGGGGTAGCAATCAGCCCCAGCATTTT

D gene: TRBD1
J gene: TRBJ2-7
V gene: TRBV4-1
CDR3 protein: CASSQQGAAYEQYF
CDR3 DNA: TGCGCCAGCAGCCAACAGGGGGCGGCCTACGAGCAGTACTTC

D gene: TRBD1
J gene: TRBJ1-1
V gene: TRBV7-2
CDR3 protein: CASSPRTGQNTEAFF
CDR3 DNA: TGTGCCAGCAGCCCTCGGACAGGGCAGAACACTGAAGCTTTCTTT

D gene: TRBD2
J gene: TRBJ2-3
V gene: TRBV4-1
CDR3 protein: CASSQRPSGSYGDTQYF
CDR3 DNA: TGCGCCAGCAGCCAACGTCCTAGCGGGAGTTATGGAGATACGCAGTATTTT

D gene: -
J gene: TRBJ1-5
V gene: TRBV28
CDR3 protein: CASRSGRRGNQPQHF
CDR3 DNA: TGTGCCAGCAGATCCGGACGAAGGGGAAATCAGCCCCAGCATTTT

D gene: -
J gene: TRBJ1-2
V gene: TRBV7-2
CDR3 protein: CASSPSYGYTF
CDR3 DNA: TGTGCCAGCAGTCCATCCTATGGCTACACCTTC

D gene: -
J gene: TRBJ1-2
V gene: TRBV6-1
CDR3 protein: CASSPGRGHGYTF
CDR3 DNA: TGTGCCAGCAGCCCTGGCAGGGGTCATGGCTACACCTTC

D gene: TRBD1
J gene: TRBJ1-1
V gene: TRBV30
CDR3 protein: CAWVDRTGMNTEAFF
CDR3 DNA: TGTGCCTGGGTAGATCGGACAGGGATGAACACTGAAGCTTTCTTT

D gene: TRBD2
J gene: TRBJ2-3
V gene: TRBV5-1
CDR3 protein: CATGTSGTDTQYF
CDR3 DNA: TGCGCCACCGGGACTAGCGGCACAGATACGCAGTATTTT

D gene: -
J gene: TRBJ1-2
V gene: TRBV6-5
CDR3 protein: CASSLTPEGFYGYTF
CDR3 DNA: TGTGCCAGCAGTCTTACGCCGGAGGGGTTCTATGGCTACACCTTC

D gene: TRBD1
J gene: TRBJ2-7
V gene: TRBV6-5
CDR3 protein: CASSYGAGTGSYEQYF
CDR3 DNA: TGTGCCAGCAGTTACGGGGCCGGGACAGGCTCCTACGAGCAGTACTTC

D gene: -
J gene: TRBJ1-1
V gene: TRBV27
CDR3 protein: CASSLSLNTEAFF
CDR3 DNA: TGTGCCAGCAGCCTCTCCTTGAACACTGAAGCTTTCTTT

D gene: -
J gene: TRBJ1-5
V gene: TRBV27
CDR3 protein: CASSSGWSNQPQHF
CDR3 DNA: TGTGCCAGCAGCTCCGGGTGGAGCAATCAGCCCCAGCATTTT

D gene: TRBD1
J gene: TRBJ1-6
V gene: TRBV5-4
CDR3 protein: CASSLAHRGDSPLHF
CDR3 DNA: TGTGCCAGCAGCTTGGCCCACAGGGGGGATTCACCCCTCCACTTT

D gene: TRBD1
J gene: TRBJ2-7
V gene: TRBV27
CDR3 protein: CASSFGTGGAYEQYF
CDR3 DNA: TGTGCCAGCAGTTTCGGGACAGGGGGCGCTTACGAGCAGTACTTC

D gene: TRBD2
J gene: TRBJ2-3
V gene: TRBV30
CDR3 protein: CAWSPGTSGGAGDTQYF
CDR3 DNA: TGTGCCTGGAGCCCCGGGACTAGCGGGGGGGCCGGAGATACGCAGTATTTT

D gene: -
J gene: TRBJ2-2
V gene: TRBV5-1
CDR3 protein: CASSLAVLGELFF
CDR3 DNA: TGCGCCAGCAGCTTGGCTGTACTCGGGGAGCTGTTTTTT

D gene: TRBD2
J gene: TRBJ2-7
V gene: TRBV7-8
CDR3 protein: CASSLEGRGHEQYF
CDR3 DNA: TGTGCCAGCAGCTTAGAGGGGAGGGGACACGAGCAGTACTTC

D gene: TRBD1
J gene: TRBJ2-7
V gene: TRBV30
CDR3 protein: CAWTPGTGPKEQYF
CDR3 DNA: TGTGCCTGGACCCCAGGGACAGGCCCTAAGGAGCAGTACTTC

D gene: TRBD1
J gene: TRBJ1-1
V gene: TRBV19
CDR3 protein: CASSYLGTGKTEAFF
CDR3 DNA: TGTGCCAGTAGTTACCTCGGGACAGGTAAAACTGAAGCTTTCTTT

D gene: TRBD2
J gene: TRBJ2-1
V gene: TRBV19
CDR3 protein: CASSILAGVRNEQFF
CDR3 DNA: TGTGCCAGTAGTATTCTAGCGGGAGTACGGAATGAGCAGTTCTTC

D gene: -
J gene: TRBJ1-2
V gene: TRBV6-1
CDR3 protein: CASSEAQGSNYGYTF
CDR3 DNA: TGTGCCAGCAGTGAAGCGCAGGGCAGCAACTATGGCTACACCTTC

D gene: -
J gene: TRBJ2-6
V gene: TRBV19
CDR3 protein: CASSIGQGYSGANVLTF
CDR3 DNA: TGTGCCAGTAGTATCGGCCAGGGTTACTCTGGGGCCAACGTCCTGACTTTC

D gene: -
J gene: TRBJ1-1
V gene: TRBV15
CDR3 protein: CATSRGGRADNTEAFF
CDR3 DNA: TGTGCCACCAGCAGAGGGGGGAGGGCGGACAACACTGAAGCTTTCTTT

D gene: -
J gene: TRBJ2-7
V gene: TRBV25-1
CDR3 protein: CASSSGGGEQYF
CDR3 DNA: TGTGCCAGCAGTTCCGGGGGAGGCGAGCAGTACTTC

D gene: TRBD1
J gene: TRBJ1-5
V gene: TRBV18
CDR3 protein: CASSLDRDQPQHF
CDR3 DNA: TGTGCCAGCTCATTGGACAGGGATCAGCCCCAGCATTTT

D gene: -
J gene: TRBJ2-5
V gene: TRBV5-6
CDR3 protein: CASSLGQVQETQYF
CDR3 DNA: TGTGCCAGCAGCTTGGGGCAGGTCCAAGAGACCCAGTACTTC

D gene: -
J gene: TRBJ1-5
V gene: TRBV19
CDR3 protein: CASNLPGGLKPQHF
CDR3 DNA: TGTGCCAGTAACTTGCCGGGAGGGCTGAAGCCCCAGCATTTT

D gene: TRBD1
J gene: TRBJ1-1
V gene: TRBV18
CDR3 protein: CASSPGGGLARPFF
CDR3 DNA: TGTGCCAGCTCACCAGGAGGGGGCCTGGCCAGGCCTTTCTTT

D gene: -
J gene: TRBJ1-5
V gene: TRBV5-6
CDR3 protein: CASSWGDGNNQPQHF
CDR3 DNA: TGTGCCAGCAGCTGGGGGGACGGGAACAATCAGCCCCAGCATTTT

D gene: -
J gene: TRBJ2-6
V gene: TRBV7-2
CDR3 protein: CASSPHFRGANVLTF
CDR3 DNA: TGTGCCAGCAGCCCTCATTTTCGGGGGGCCAACGTCCTGACTTTC

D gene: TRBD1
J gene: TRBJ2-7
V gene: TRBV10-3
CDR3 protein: CAISESGQGLEQYF
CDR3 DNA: TGTGCCATCAGTGAGTCTGGACAGGGACTGGAGCAGTACTTC

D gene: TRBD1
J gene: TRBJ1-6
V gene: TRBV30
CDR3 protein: CAWSVGSGTGVRSPLHF
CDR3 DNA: TGTGCCTGGAGTGTGGGTTCGGGGACAGGGGTACGTTCACCCCTCCACTTT